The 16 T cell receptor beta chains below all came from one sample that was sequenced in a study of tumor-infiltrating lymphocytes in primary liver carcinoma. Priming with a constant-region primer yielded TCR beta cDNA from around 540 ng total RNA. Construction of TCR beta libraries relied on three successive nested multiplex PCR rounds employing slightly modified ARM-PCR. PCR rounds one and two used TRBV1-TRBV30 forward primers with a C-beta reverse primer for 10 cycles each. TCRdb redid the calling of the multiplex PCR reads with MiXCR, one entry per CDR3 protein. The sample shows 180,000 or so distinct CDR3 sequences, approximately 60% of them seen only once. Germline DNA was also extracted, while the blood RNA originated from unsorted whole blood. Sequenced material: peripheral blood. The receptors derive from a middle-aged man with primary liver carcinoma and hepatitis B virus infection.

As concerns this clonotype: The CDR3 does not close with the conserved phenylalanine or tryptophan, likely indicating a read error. CDR3 nucleotide sequence: TGTGCCATCAGTGATTTCTTAGCGGGAGGAACAGATACGCAGTATTCT. Its protein is CAISDFLAGGTDTQYS. The V and J genes are TRBV10-3 and TRBJ2-3, with 10 bases that match TRBD2. The ends lost 3 bases at V and 3 bases at J; junction bases unmatched: 6. The CDR3 consists of 16 residues. Germline V lookup: CDR1 ENHRY, CDR2 SYGVKD.

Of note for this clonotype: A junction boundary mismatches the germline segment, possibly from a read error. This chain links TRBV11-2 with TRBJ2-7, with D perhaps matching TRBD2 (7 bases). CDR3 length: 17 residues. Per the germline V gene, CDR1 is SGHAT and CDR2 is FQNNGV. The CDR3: CAGSPMGAGGSSYEQYF. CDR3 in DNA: TGTGCCGGCAGCCCCATGGGGGCTGGCGGGAGTTCCTACGAGCAGTACTTC. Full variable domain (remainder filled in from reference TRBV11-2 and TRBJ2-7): EAGVAQSPRYKIIEKRQSVAFWCNPISGHATLYWYQQILGQGPKLLIQFQNNGVVDDSQLPKDRFSAERLKGVDSTLKIQPAKLEDSAVYLCAGSPMGAGGSSYEQYFGPGTRLTVT.

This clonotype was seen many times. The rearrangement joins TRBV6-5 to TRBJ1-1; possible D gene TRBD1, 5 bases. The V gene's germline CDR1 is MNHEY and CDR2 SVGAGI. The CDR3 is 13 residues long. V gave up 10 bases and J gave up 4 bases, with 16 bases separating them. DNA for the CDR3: TGTGCCATCAAGACAGCTGTGGGCACTGAAGCTTTCTTT. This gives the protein CAIKTAVGTEAFF.

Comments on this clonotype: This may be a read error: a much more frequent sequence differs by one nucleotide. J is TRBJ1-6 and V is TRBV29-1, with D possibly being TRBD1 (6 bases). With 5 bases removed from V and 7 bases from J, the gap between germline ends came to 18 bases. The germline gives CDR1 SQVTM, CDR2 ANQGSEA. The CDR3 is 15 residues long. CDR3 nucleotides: TGCAGCGTTTGTCAGGGGTCACTTGTGAATTCACCCCTCCACTTT. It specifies CSVCQGSLVNSPLHF.

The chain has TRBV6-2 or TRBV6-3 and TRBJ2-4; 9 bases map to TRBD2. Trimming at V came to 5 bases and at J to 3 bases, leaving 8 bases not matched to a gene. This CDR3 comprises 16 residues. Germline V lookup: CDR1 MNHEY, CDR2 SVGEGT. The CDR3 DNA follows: TGTGCCAGCAGTGCTCCGGGACTAGCAGACAAAAACATTCAGTACTTC. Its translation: CASSAPGLADKNIQYF.

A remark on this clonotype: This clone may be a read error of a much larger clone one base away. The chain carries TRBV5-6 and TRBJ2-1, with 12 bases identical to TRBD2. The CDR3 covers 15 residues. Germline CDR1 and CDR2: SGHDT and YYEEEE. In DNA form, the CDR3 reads TGTGCCAGCAGTTCCGGACTAGCGGGGTACAATGAGCATTTCTTC. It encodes CASSSGLAGYNEHFF.

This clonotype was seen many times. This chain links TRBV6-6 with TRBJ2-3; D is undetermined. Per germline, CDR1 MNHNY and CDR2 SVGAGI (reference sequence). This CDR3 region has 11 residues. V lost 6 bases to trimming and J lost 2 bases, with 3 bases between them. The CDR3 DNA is TGTGCCAGCAGGACCACAGATACGCAGTATTTT. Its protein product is CASRTTDTQYF.

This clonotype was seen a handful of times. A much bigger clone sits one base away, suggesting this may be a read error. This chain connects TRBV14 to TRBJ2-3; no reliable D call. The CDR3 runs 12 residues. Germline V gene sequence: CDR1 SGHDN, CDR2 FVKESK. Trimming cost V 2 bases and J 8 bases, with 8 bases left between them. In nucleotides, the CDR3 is TGTGCCAGCAGCCAAACTGAGAGTACGCAGTATTTT. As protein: CASSQTESTQYF.

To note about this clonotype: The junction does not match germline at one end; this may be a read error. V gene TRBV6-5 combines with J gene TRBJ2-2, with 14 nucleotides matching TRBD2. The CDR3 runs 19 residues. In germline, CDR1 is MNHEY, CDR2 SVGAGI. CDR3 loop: CANRLAGTSGRTNTGELFF. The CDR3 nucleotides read TGTGCCAACAGACTCGCCGGGACTAGCGGGAGAACGAACACCGGGGAGCTTTTTTTT.

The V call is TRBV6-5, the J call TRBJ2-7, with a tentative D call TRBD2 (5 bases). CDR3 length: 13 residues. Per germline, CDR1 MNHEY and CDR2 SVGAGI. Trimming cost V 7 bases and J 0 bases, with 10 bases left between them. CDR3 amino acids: CASNTGSSYEQYF. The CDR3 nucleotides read TGTGCCAGCAACACGGGGAGCTCCTACGAGCAGTACTTC.

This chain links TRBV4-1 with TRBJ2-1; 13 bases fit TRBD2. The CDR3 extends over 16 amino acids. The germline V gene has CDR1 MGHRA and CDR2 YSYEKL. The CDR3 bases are TGCACCAACAGCCAAGGGACTAGCGGGACCTACAATGAGCAGTTCTTC. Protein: CTNSQGTSGTYNEQFF.

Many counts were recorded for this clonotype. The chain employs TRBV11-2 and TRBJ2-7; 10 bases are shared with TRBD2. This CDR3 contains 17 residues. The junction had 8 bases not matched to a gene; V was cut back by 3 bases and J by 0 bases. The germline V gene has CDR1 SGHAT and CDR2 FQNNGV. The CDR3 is CASSFSSGSKTSYEQYF. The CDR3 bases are TGTGCCAGCAGCTTTTCTAGCGGGAGTAAAACCTCCTACGAGCAGTACTTC.

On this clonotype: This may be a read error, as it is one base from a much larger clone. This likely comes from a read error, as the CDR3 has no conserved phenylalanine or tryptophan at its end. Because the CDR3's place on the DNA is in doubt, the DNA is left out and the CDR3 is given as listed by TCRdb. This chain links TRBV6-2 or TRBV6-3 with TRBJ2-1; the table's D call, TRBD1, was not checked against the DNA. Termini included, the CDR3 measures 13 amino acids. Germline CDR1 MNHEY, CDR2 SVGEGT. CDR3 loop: CASSYTSGTGGFS.

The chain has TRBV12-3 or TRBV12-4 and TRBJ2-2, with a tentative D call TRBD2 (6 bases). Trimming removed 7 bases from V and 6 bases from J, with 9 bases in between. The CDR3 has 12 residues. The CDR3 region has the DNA TGTGCCAGCACCCGACTAGCCGGGGAGCTGTTTTTT. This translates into CASTRLAGELFF.

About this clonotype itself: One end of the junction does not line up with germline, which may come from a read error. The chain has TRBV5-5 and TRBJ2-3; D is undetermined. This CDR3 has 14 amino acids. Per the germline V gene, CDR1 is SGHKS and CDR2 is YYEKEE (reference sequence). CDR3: CTSSSRLSLDTQYF. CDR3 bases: TGTACCAGCAGCTCCCGCCTCTCCCTGGATACGCAGTATTTT.

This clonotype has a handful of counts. The CDR3 nucleotides are TGTGCCAGCAGCTTAGCCCGGGGCGGGGAGACCCAGTACTTC. Its translation: CASSLARGGETQYF. The V gene is TRBV11-2, the J gene TRBJ2-5, with D tentatively TRBD1 or TRBD2 (5 bases each). Trimming cost V 1 base and J 5 bases, with 11 bases left between them. The germline V gene has CDR1 SGHAT and CDR2 FQNNGV. The CDR3 runs 14 residues.